This T cell receptor beta chain was observed in a study of radiotherapy plus CTLA-4 blockade in lung cancer. Study-level findings and limits: Expansion of tumor-derived TCR clones was observed in blood after radiotherapy plus ipilimumab. Interferon-beta and early blood T cell clone dynamics reportedly predicted response best.

Measured with immunoSEQ multiplex PCR; TCRdb has only the in-frame clones, and not every one. The data show about 120,000 clones, with approximately 90% seen just once and 5.5% to 8% held by the top ten. The CDR3 spans 12 residues. CDR1 and CDR2 from the germline V gene are SQVTM and ANQGSEA. The V end was cut by 3 bases, the J end by 5 bases, with 10 bases between. Notes on this clone: What it binds is not known.

Specimen: peripheral blood, collected from a patient treated with radiotherapy plus ipilimumab. The chain combines TRBV29-1 with TRBJ1-2; no clear D gene. The clonotype originates from a human donor with non-small cell lung cancer that progressed on radiotherapy plus ipilimumab. CDR3 protein: CSVESQRYGYTF. The CDR3 nucleotides are TGCAGCGTTGAGTCGCAGCGGTATGGCTACACCTTC.